Described below is a single TCR beta chain sequence and its context. MiXCR, applied by TCRdb to the 5' RACE reads, yields one record per CDR3 protein. This table holds hundreds of thousands of distinct CDR3 sequences, about 22% found once. These data originate in a study of T-cell memory formation after mild COVID-19. The trim removed 4 bases at V and 4 bases at J, leaving 1 base unmatched. The CDR3 extends over 15 amino acids. CDR1 is LGHNA and CDR2 is YSLEER in the germline V gene. This receptor was obtained from an adult woman who had mild COVID-19 (a few samples of this study predate the infection). Cell type and time point are not known. The genes are TRBV4-3 and TRBJ2-3; 14 bases fit TRBD2. Sequences were obtained from PBMCs or a T cell subset sorted from them (not recorded which). CDR3 residues: CASSRLAGGPDTQYF. The CDR3 nucleotides are TGCGCCAGCAGCCGACTAGCGGGAGGGCCAGATACGCAGTATTTT.